The following is a T cell receptor beta chain sequence with its context. CDR1 and CDR2 from the germline V gene are KGHSH and LQKENI. The CDR3 length is 18 residues. Trimming removed 3 bases from V and 0 bases from J; junction bases left unmatched: 12. The sample comes from a study of blood T cell repertoires in COVID-19. Here immunoSEQ multiplex PCR was the method, and the copy in TCRdb shows in-frame clones only, minus some. Of 150,000 to 200,000 clones listed, 81% are singletons. V and J are TRBV18 and TRBJ1-1; 8 bases agree with TRBD1. Sequenced: peripheral blood. This TCR was sampled from a human donor in a cohort sampled during active COVID-19. The CDR3 region is CASSPRSGAGGMNTEAFF. Written as DNA, the CDR3 is TGTGCCAGCTCACCTAGAAGTGGAGCAGGGGGCATGAACACTGAAGCTTTCTTT. Complete variable domain (other parts from reference TRBV18 and TRBJ1-1): NAGVMQNPRHLVRRRGQEARLRCSPMKGHSHVYWYRQLPEEGLKFMVYLQKENIIDESGMPKERFSAEFPKEGPSILRIQQVVRGDSAAYFCASSPRSGAGGMNTEAFFGQGTRLTVV.